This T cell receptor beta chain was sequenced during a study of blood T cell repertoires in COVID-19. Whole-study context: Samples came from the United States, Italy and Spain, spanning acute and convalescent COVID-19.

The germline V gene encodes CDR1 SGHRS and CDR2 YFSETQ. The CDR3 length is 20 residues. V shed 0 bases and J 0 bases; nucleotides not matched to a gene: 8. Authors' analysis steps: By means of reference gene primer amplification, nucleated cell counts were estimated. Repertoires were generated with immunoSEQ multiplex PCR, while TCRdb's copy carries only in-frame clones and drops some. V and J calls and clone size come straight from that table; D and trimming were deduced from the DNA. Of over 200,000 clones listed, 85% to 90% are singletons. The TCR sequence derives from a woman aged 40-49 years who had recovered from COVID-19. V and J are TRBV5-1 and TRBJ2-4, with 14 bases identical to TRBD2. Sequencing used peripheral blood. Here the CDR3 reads CASSLVRLAGGGLAKNIQYF. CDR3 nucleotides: TGCGCCAGCAGCTTGGTGCGACTAGCGGGAGGGGGGTTAGCCAAAAACATTCAGTACTTC.